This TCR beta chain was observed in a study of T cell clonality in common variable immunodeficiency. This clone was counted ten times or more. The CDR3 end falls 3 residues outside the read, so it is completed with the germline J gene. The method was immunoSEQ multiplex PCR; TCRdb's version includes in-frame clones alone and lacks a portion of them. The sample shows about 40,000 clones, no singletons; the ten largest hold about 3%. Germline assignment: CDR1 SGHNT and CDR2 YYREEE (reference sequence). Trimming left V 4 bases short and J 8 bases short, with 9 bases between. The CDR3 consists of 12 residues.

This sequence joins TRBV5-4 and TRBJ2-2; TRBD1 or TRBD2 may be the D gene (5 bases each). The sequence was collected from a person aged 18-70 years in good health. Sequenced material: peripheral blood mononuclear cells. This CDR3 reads CASSPEGGELFF. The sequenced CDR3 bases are TGTGCCAGCAGCCCCGAGGGGGGGGAG.